This entry describes one T cell receptor beta chain. This sample was included in a study of blood T cells in healthy people across ages. Study-wide background: About one barcoded beta molecule per two T cells was captured by template switching.

RNA extraction gave at least 5.5 micrograms of total RNA per sample. The CDR3 is made up of 16 amino acids. Deletions cut 5 bases from V and 4 bases from J, with 19 bases between. Germline CDR1 reads SGHVS; CDR2 reads FNYEAQ. A J-beta primer mix and a sample-barcoded 5' primer were used in a second PCR of about 7 to 12 cycles. TCRdb called the 5' RACE reads again in MiXCR, with one record for every CDR3 protein. The table has over a million distinct CDR3 sequences, roughly 24% seen once. The data were also submitted as part of a second study, on T cells of mothers and their children. As reported in that work: Using around 1.5 ug per 15 ul, all extracted RNA underwent cDNA synthesis.

The genes are TRBV7-6 and TRBJ2-3, with D uncertain. This TCR was recovered from a girl aged 2-10 years in good health. Specimen: blood. CDR3 in amino acids: CASSNAALEVPDTQYF. In DNA form, the CDR3 reads TGTGCCAGCAGCAATGCGGCCCTAGAGGTCCCAGATACGCAGTATTTT. Full variable domain (remainder filled in from reference TRBV7-6 and TRBJ2-3): GAGVSQSPRYKVTKRGQDVALRCDPISGHVSLYWYRQALGQGPEFLTYFNYEAQQDKSGLPNDRFSAERPEGSISTLTIQRTEQRDSAMYRCASSNAALEVPDTQYFGPGTRLTVL.